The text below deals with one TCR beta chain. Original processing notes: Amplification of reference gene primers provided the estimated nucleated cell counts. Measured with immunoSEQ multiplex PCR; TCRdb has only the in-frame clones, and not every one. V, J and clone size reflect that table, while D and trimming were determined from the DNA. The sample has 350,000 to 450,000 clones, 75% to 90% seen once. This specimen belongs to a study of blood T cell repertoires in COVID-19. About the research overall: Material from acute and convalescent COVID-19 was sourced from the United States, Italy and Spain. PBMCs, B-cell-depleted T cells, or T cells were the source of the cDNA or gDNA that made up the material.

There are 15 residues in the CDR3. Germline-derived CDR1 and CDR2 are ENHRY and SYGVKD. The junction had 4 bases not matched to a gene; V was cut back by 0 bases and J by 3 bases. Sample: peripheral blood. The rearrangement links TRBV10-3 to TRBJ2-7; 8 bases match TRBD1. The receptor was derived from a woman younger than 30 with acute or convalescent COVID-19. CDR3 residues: CAISESDRGLYEQYF. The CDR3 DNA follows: TGTGCCATCAGTGAGTCCGACAGGGGACTCTACGAGCAGTACTTC.